This T cell receptor beta chain appears in the sequencing data of a study of CD8+ T cells in alopecia areata. Treatment of the sample: oral pan-JAK inhibitor, 5-10 mg twice daily. Sequencing used cDNA as its template, made by extracting RNA and reverse transcribing it. Here immunoSEQ multiplex PCR was the method, and the copy in TCRdb shows in-frame clones only, minus some. The sample holds around 270,000 clones; roughly 50% are singletons and the top ten take more than 1.5%. This TCR came from a human donor with alopecia areata. The material was CD4+ T cells sorted from blood, obtained at week 24, from a patient treated with tofacitinib.

CDR3 sequence (DNA): TGTGCCAGCAGTTTTACAGGAAACTCTGGGGCCAACGTCCTGACTTTC. It encodes CASSFTGNSGANVLTF. The chain is built from TRBV7-6 and TRBJ2-6; tentatively, D is TRBD1 (5 bases). The V gene's germline CDR1 is SGHVS and CDR2 FNYEAQ. The CDR3 has 16 amino acids. Deletions cut 6 bases from V and 0 bases from J, with 12 bases between.